This T cell receptor (beta chain) was observed in a study of Ad26.COV2.S vaccination and SARS-CoV-2 variants. Study background: Donor was one of the participants in the Ad26.COV2.S arm of the COV1001 trial. Ad26.COV2.S given intramuscularly, once or twice 56 days apart. General study points: Relative to placebo recipients, vaccine recipients exhibited elevated spike-specific TCR breadth.

The protocol was immunoSEQ multiplex PCR, while the TCRdb copy is restricted to in-frame clones and leaves out a portion. The sample lists fewer than 900,000 clones; roughly 90% were seen once. As for this clone: Its antigen is unknown.

Treatment: about 20 received Ad26.COV2.S at low or high dose, single or two shots; roughly five received placebo; per-sample allocation not given. It was on day 63 after the first vaccine or placebo injection that samples were taken. With V trimmed by 0 bases and J by 7 bases, 3 bases remained unmatched. Germline V gene data show CDR1 as SGHNT and CDR2 as YYREEE (reference sequence). The CDR3 extends over 13 amino acids. V gene TRBV5-4 combines with J gene TRBJ2-7; TRBD2 aligns across 8 bases. The clonotype comes from a person between 18 and 60 years old who received the Ad26.COV2.S COVID-19 vaccine or a placebo. This specimen consisted of peripheral blood, obtained in a trial of Ad26.COV2.S vaccine versus placebo. CDR3 protein: CASSLELAGEQYF. The CDR3 region has the DNA TGTGCCAGCAGCTTGGAGTTAGCGGGGGAGCAGTACTTC.